This TCR beta chain was recovered during a study of CD8 T cells in Susac syndrome. TCR beta was sequenced from blood CD8+ and CD4+ T cells. TEMRA cells underwent FACS enrichment and CD8+ and CD4+ T cells underwent negative isolation. A quantity of roughly 0.5 to 1 ug RNA underwent reverse transcription using random hexamers. The CDR3 of TCR beta was amplified by immunoSEQ multiplex PCR across 54 Vbeta and 13 Jbeta. TCRdb redid the calling of the immunoSEQ multiplex PCR reads with MiXCR, one entry per CDR3 protein. Of about 300,000 distinct CDR3 sequences in the sample, about 91% are singletons; the top ten hold approximately 0.065%. This clonotype was counted only a few times. The CDR3 is made up of 13 amino acids. Germline values: CDR1 GTSNPN, CDR2 SVGIG (reference sequence). V was shortened by 1 base and J by 5 bases, with 11 bases between the two germline ends.

What was sequenced was CD4+ T cells from PBMCs. This clonotype was sampled from a human donor with multiple sclerosis. The chain links TRBV30 to TRBJ1-1, with a possible D match to TRBD1 (5 bases). DNA of the CDR3: TGTGCCTGGAGTGGGGGGGAATGGACTGAAGCTTTCTTT. Translated, it gives CAWSGGEWTEAFF.